The 25 T cell receptor beta chains listed next were all sequenced from one sample in a study of OX40 agonist ivuxolimab in advanced cancers. Clones were sequenced by immunoSEQ multiplex PCR, and TCRdb holds only the in-frame ones, with some missing. This table holds roughly 90,000 clones, roughly 93% found once. This specimen was CD4+ or CD8+ T cells sorted from blood, taken in a trial of the OX40 agonist ivuxolimab. The source of these receptors is an adult with an advanced solid tumor such as melanoma, head and neck, liver or kidney cancer.

The gene calls are TRBV28 and TRBJ1-4, with 8 nucleotides matching TRBD1. CDR1 MDHEN and CDR2 SYDVKM come from the germline V gene. This CDR3 contains 13 residues. V lost 4 bases, J lost 13 bases, and 8 bases stayed unmatched. CDR3 DNA sequence: TGTGCCAGCAGTTCAGGACAGGGTTATCGACTGTTTTTT. Translated: CASSSGQGYRLFF.

The chain links TRBV28 to TRBJ2-7; no clear D. Germline loops: CDR1 MDHEN, CDR2 SYDVKM. This CDR3 has 11 residues. V was cut by 1 base and J by 10 bases, with 8 bases left in between. The DNA of the CDR3 is TGTGCCAGCAGTTTATTTCCCCACCAGTACTTC. Translating gives CASSLFPHQYF.

The V call is TRBV7-9, the J call TRBJ2-1; 7 bases agree with TRBD1. The ends lost 5 bases at V and 4 bases at J; junction bases unmatched: 8. Per the germline V gene, CDR1 is SEHNR and CDR2 is FQNEAQ (reference sequence). The CDR3 is 15 amino acids. CDR3 amino acids: CASSLLGRGYNEQFF. As DNA, the CDR3 is TGTGCCAGCAGCCTCCTCGGCAGGGGGTACAATGAGCAGTTCTTC.

CDR3 protein: CASSGWGREGKLFF. The CDR3 DNA reads TGCGCCAGCAGCGGCTGGGGGAGGGAGGGAAAACTGTTTTTT. The gene calls are TRBV4-3 and TRBJ1-4; D is perhaps TRBD1 (5 bases). V lost 5 bases and J lost 10, with 17 bases in between. There are 14 residues in the CDR3. Germline loops: CDR1 LGHNA, CDR2 YSLEER.

This clone occurred once. The chain has TRBV18 and TRBJ1-6; TRBD1 matches 9 bases. The CDR3 covers 16 residues. CDR1 and CDR2 (germline): KGHSH, LQKENI. V was pared by 3 bases and J by 6 bases, with 6 bases of the junction left unmatched. The chain's CDR3 is CASSPAGTGSNSPLHF. As DNA, the CDR3 is TGTGCCAGCTCACCGGCCGGGACAGGGAGTAATTCACCCCTCCACTTT.

The J gene is TRBJ2-1, the V gene TRBV10-2; maybe TRBD2 (6 bases). The CDR3 is 15 residues long. Germline CDR1 and CDR2: WSHSY and SAAADI. Deletions cut 6 bases from V and 1 base from J, with 13 bases between. CDR3 bases: TGCGCCAGCAGAGGTAGGGCGGGATCCTACAATGAGCAGTTCTTC. This encodes CASRGRAGSYNEQFF.

This CDR3 reads CASNKIPFLNEQFF. CDR3 DNA: TGTGCCAGCAACAAAATCCCGTTCCTCAATGAGCAGTTCTTC. The rearrangement joins TRBV6-5 to TRBJ2-1; no firm D call. The CDR3 has 14 amino acids. V gave up 7 bases and J gave up 6 bases, with 16 bases separating them. Germline V lookup: CDR1 MNHEY, CDR2 SVGAGI.

The genes are TRBV4-3 and TRBJ2-3, with 14 bases lining up with TRBD2. This CDR3 spans 18 amino acids. Per the germline V gene, CDR1 is LGHNA and CDR2 is YSLEER. The J segment lost 7 bases and the V segment lost 3 bases, leaving 12 bases of the junction unmatched. The CDR3 spells CASSQELGTSGGTYTQYF. In nucleotides, the CDR3 is TGCGCCAGCAGCCAGGAACTCGGGACTAGCGGGGGAACATATACGCAGTATTTT.

The chain uses TRBV7-8 and TRBJ2-1; no definite D call. This CDR3 has 14 amino acids. The V and J ends lost 3 bases and 6 bases respectively, with 12 bases between them. From germline, CDR1 is SGHVS and CDR2 FQNEAQ. The CDR3 reads CASSFQRFVNEQFF. In DNA form, the CDR3 reads TGTGCCAGCAGCTTCCAAAGATTCGTCAATGAGCAGTTCTTC.

The chain combines TRBV7-2 with TRBJ2-1, with D unclear. Germline lookup yields CDR1 SGHTA and CDR2 FQGNSA. Trimming cost V 5 bases and J 8 bases, with 13 bases left between them. This CDR3 is 13 amino acids long. CDR3 sequence: CASSPPGVDEQFF. Written as DNA, the CDR3 is TGTGCCAGCAGCCCCCCAGGAGTTGATGAGCAGTTCTTC.

On this clone itself: The junction differs from germline at one of its ends, possibly a read error. The rearrangement uses TRBV6-5 and TRBJ2-1, with TRBD2 matching 10 bases. Looked up from germline, CDR1 is MNHEY and CDR2 is SVGAGI. The CDR3 is 16 amino acids. The CDR3 sequence is CASSYEREGSSNEQFF. The CDR3 DNA reads TGTGCCAGCAGTTACGAGCGGGAGGGATCCTCCAATGAGCAGTTCTTC.

The genes are TRBV29-1 and TRBJ2-6; D remains unclear. The V gene's germline CDR1 is SQVTM and CDR2 ANQGSEA. The length of the CDR3 is 13 residues. The V and J ends lost 7 bases and 0 bases respectively, with 7 bases between them. In DNA, the CDR3 is TGCAGCGCCGAGGTCTCTGGGGCCAACGTCCTGACTTTC. It specifies CSAEVSGANVLTF.

The chain joins TRBV5-1 to TRBJ2-7, with D tentatively TRBD1 or TRBD2 (6 bases each). Germline CDR1 reads SGHRS; CDR2 reads YFSETQ. Trimming took off 3 bases at V and 6 bases at J, with 16 bases between the two ends. This CDR3 contains 14 residues. CDR3 region: CASSSGLEGVEQYF. Here the CDR3 DNA reads TGCGCCAGCAGCTCGGGACTTGAGGGGGTCGAGCAGTACTTC.

This chain links TRBV18 with TRBJ2-7, with a tentative D call TRBD2 (6 bases). V lost 0 bases and J 3 bases, leaving 15 bases between the germline ends. The CDR3 is made up of 16 amino acids. The germline V gene has CDR1 KGHSH and CDR2 LQKENI. DNA for the CDR3: TGTGCCAGCTCACCACCGGTCGGGGGTACGGGCTACGAGCAGTACTTC. This encodes CASSPPVGGTGYEQYF.

The chain employs TRBV5-1 and TRBJ2-7, with D unclear. Germline V gene sequence: CDR1 SGHRS, CDR2 YFSETQ. CDR3 length: 13 residues. V was shortened by 5 bases and J by 3 bases, with 12 bases between the two germline ends. The CDR3 loop is CASSMDGIYEQYF. The CDR3 region has the DNA TGCGCCAGCAGTATGGACGGTATCTACGAGCAGTACTTC.

CDR3 DNA: TGTGCCAGTAGTATTGGAGGCTGGAATCCTGGAAACACCATATATTTT. It is translated as CASSIGGWNPGNTIYF. The genes are TRBV19 and TRBJ1-3; D is unclear. This CDR3 has 16 residues. The V end was cut by 3 bases, the J end by 2 bases, with 14 bases between. The germline V gene encodes CDR1 LNHDA and CDR2 SQIVND (reference sequence).

The chain uses TRBV5-1 and TRBJ2-3; D uncertain. The germline gives CDR1 SGHRS, CDR2 YFSETQ. V dropped 2 bases and J dropped 2 bases, with 9 bases sitting between them. There are 14 residues in the CDR3. The DNA for the CDR3 is TGCGCCAGCAGCTTATGGACCGACACAGATACGCAGTATTTT. It translates to CASSLWTDTDTQYF. Combining the CDR3 with reference TRBV5-1 and TRBJ2-3 gives the whole variable domain KAGVTQTPRYLIKTRGQQVTLSCSPISGHRSVSWYQQTPGQGLQFLFEYFSETQRNKGNFPGRFSGRQFSNSRSEMNVSTLELGDSALYLCASSLWTDTDTQYFGPGTRLTVL.

This chain connects TRBV7-6 to TRBJ2-7; D is possibly TRBD2 (5 bases). CDR3 length equals 16 residues. The ends were cut back, 6 bases at V and 4 bases at J, with 22 bases in the middle. In germline, CDR1 is SGHVS, CDR2 FNYEAQ. CDR3 sequence: CASRLASTGVTYEQYF. CDR3 DNA: TGTGCCAGCAGATTGGCCTCAACCGGGGTGACATACGAGCAGTACTTC.

This sequence joins TRBV28 and TRBJ1-3, with D tentatively TRBD1 (5 bases). The CDR3 covers 14 residues. Germline V CDR1 and CDR2: MDHEN, SYDVKM. V shed 6 bases and J shed 4 bases, with 13 bases lying between them. The CDR3 reads CASRPGTDGNTIYF. DNA for the CDR3: TGTGCCAGCAGGCCGGGGACGGACGGAAACACCATATATTTT.

The chain combines TRBV6-5 with TRBJ1-1, with D possibly TRBD1 on 5 matching bases. The CDR3 spans 14 residues. V was pared by 2 bases and J by 8 bases, with 15 bases between. From germline, CDR1 is MNHEY and CDR2 SVGAGI. The CDR3 sequence: CASSYNGRSGEAFF. CDR3 DNA: TGTGCCAGCAGTTACAATGGCAGGTCAGGGGAAGCTTTCTTT.

A remark on this clone: Other DNA sequences in the sample encode the same CDR3. The chain employs TRBV29-1 and TRBJ2-3, with D maybe TRBD1 (5 bases). Germline-derived CDR1 and CDR2 are SQVTM and ANQGSEA. The CDR3 runs 12 residues. The germline V and J ends were trimmed by 6 bases and 3 bases, with 10 bases remaining between them. DNA of the CDR3: TGCAGCGTCGAGAAGGGGACAGATACGCAGTATTTT. It specifies CSVEKGTDTQYF.

The genes are TRBV29-1 and TRBJ2-7; D possibly corresponds to TRBD1 (5 bases). Germline V gives CDR1 SQVTM, CDR2 ANQGSEA. The CDR3 has 14 residues. The V gene lost 6 bases and the J gene lost 2 bases, with 17 bases spanning the gap. The CDR3 DNA reads as TGCAGCGTCGTTAAACACCAAGGGGCCTACGAGCAGTACTTC. This gives the protein CSVVKHQGAYEQYF.

The chain couples TRBV7-2 to TRBJ2-7; D gene uncertain. The CDR3 contains 13 residues. Looked up from germline, CDR1 is SGHTA and CDR2 is FQGNSA. V lost 5 bases, J lost 2 bases, and 10 bases lay in between. CDR3 residues: CASSLDMTYEQYF. In DNA, the CDR3 is TGTGCCAGCAGCCTTGACATGACCTACGAGCAGTACTTC.

The chain recombines TRBV9 with TRBJ2-1, with D possibly being TRBD2 (6 bases). The length of the CDR3 is 16 residues. Trimming removed 0 bases at V and 6 bases at J, with 16 bases between. CDR1 is SGDLS, CDR2 YYNGEE, per germline. CDR3: CASSVAPGVRGNEQFF. For the CDR3, the DNA is TGTGCCAGCAGCGTAGCACCGGGGGTAAGGGGCAATGAGCAGTTCTTC.

This clone was counted a single time. The J gene is TRBJ2-2, the V gene TRBV5-1, with 7 bases matching TRBD2. The CDR3 loop spans 15 amino acids. After removal of 0 bases from V and 8 bases from J, the junction contained 7 bases not matched to a gene. CDR1 is SGHRS, CDR2 YFSETQ, per germline. The CDR3 region is CASSLDGTNPGELFF. In DNA, the CDR3 is TGCGCCAGCAGCTTGGATGGGACTAACCCGGGGGAGCTGTTTTTT. The full variable domain, rest sourced from reference TRBV5-1 and TRBJ2-2, is KAGVTQTPRYLIKTRGQQVTLSCSPISGHRSVSWYQQTPGQGLQFLFEYFSETQRNKGNFPGRFSGRQFSNSRSEMNVSTLELGDSALYLCASSLDGTNPGELFFGEGSRLTVL.